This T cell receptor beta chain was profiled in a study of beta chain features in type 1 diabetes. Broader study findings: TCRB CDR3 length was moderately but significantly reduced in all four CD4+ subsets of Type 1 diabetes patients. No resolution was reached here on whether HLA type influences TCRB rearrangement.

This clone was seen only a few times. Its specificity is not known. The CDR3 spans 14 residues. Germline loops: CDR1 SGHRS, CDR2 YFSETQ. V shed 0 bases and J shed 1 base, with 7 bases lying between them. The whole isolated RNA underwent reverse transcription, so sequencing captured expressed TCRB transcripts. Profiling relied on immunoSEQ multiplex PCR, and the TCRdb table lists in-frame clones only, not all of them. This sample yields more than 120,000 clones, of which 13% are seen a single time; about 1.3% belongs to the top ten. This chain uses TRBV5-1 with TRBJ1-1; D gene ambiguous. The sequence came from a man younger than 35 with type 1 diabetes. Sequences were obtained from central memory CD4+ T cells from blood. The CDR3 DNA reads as TGCGCCAGCAGCTTGGAGGCGCCGAACACTGAAGCTTTCTTT. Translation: CASSLEAPNTEAFF.